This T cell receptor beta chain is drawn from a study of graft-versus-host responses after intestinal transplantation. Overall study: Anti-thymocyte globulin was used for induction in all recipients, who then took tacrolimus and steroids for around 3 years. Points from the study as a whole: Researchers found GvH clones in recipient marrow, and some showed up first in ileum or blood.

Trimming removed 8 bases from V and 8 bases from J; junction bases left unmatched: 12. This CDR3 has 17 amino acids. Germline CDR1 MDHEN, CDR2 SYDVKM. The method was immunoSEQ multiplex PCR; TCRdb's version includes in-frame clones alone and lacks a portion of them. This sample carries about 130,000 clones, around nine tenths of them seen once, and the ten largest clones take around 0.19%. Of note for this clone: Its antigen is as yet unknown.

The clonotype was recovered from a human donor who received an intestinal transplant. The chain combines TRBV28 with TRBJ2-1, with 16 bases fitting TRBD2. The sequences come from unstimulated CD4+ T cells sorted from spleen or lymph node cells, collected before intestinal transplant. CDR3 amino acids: CASRRGGLAGGPDEQFF. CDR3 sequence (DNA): TGTGCCAGCCGGAGGGGGGGACTAGCGGGAGGGCCGGATGAGCAGTTCTTC.